The entry below gives a single T cell receptor (beta chain) sequence along with its context. What it binds is unknown. Donors ranged from roughly 6 to 100 years old and were healthy Caucasians in Russia. Every donor contributed roughly 10 milliliters of peripheral blood by blood draw. This entry is derived from a study of blood T cells in healthy people across ages. Findings of the study overall: Estimated diversity across one million T cells was deemed an underestimate.

Primers used in a second PCR of roughly 7 to 11 cycles were a sample-barcoded 5' primer and a J-beta primer mix. From the 5' RACE reads, TCRdb called clonotypes with MiXCR, one entry per CDR3 protein. The repertoire has more than 800,000 distinct CDR3 sequences, 35% to 55% of them found once; the top ten carry under 20%. CDR1 and CDR2 (germline): SGHTA, FQGTGA. The germline V and J ends were trimmed by 5 bases and 1 base, with 10 bases remaining between them. The CDR3 sequence is 14 residues long. The chain is built from TRBV7-3 and TRBJ2-3; unclear D gene. The clonotype originates from a woman in her sixties or seventies in good health. The sequenced sample was blood. The CDR3 sequence is CASSPEMGTDTQYF. The CDR3 bases are TGTGCCAGCAGCCCAGAGATGGGCACAGATACGCAGTATTTT.